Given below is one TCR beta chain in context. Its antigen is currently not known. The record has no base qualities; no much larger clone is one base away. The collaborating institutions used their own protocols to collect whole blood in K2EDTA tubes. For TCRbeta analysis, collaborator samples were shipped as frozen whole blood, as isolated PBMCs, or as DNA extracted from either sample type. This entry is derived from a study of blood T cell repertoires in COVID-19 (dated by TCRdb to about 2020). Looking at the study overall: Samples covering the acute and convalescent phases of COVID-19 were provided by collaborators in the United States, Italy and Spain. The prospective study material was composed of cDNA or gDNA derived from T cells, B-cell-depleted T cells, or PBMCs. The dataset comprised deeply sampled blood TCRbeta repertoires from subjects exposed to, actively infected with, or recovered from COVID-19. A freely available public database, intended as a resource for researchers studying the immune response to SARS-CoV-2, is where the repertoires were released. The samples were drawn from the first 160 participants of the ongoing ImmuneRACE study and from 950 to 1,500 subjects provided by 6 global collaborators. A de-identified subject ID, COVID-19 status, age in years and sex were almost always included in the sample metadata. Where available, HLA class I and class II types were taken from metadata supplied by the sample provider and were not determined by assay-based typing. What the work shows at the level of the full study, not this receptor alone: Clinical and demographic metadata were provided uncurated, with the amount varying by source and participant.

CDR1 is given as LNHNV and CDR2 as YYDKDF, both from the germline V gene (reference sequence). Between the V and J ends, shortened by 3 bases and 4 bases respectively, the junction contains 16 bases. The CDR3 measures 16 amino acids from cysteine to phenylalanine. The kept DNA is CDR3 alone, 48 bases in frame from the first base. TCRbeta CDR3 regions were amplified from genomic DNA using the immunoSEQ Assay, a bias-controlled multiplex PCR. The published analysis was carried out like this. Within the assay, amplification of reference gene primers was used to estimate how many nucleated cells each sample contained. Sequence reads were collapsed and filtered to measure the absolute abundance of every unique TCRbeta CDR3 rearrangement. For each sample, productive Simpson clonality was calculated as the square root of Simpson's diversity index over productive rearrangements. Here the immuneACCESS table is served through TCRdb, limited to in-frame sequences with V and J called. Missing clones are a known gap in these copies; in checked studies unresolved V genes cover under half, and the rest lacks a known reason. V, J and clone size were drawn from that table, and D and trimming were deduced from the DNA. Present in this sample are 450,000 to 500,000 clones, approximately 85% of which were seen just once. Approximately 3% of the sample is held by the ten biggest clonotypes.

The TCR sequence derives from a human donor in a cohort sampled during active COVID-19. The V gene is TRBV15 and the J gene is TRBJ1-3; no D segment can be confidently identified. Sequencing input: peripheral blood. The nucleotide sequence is TGTGCCACCAGCAGGGAAAGTCAGAGGATCGGAAACACCATATATTTT. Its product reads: CATSRESQRIGNTIYF.